This paragraph reports one TCR beta chain. The antigen is not known. Autoimmunity was present in every CD3G-deficient patient, worse in two. Patients aged 2 to 39 years had fewer naive T cells. CD4+ cells were sorted into CD25-high CD127-low regulatory cells and CD25-low CD127-high conventional cells. This record comes from a study of regulatory T cells. Study-wide points: Hydrophobic residues at CDR3 positions 6 and 7 were enriched in conventional CD4+ T cells of CD3G-deficient patients.

The V gene lost 5 bases and the J gene lost 0 bases, with 10 bases spanning the gap. CDR3 length: 14 residues. Germline assignment: CDR1 MNHNS and CDR2 SASEGT. The primer mix had 52 TRBV and 13 TRBJ primers. Sequencing used immunoSEQ multiplex PCR; TCRdb keeps in-frame clones, though not all of them. The data hold tens of thousands of clones, with 93% observed a single time. The chain employs TRBV6-1 and TRBJ1-1; the D is unclear. Specimen: conventional CD4+ T cells sorted from blood. This clonotype originated in a child younger than 10 with CD3G deficiency. CDR3 sequence reads: CASSSWTLNTEAFF. The DNA for the CDR3 is TGTGCCAGCAGTTCTTGGACGCTGAACACTGAAGCTTTCTTT.